The 5 T cell receptor beta chains reported below all come from one sample, sequenced in a study of CD8 T cells in ankylosing spondylitis. Whole-study findings and limits: A TCR beta motif of 8 or 9 highly homologous variants appeared characteristic of ankylosing spondylitis blood.

TCRdb used MiXCR to reprocess the 5' RACE reads, holding one entry per CDR3 protein. Among approximately 400,000 distinct CDR3 sequences listed, 15% to 20% were seen once. Their specific antigens are unknown. Material: blood, either unsorted or a sorted T cell fraction (not recorded which). These receptors originate from a male donor with ankylosing spondylitis.

The V gene is TRBV7-3, the J gene TRBJ2-3; the match to TRBD2 covers 11 bases. Losses at the gene ends were 5 bases for V and 4 bases for J; bases not matched to a gene: 8. The germline CDR1 and CDR2 sequences are SGHTA and FQGTGA. CDR3 length equals 16 residues. The CDR3 reads CASSPGPGLAADTQYF. The DNA for the CDR3 is TGTGCCAGCAGCCCTGGGCCGGGACTAGCGGCAGATACGCAGTATTTT. Complete variable domain (other parts from reference TRBV7-3 and TRBJ2-3): GAGVSQTPSNKVTEKGKYVELRCDPISGHTALYWYRQSLGQGPEFLIYFQGTGAADDSGLPNDRFFAVRPEGSVSTLKIQRTERGDSAVYLCASSPGPGLAADTQYFGPGTRLTVL.

The chain has TRBV6-1 and TRBJ1-5; possibly TRBD1 for D (5 bases). This CDR3 has 14 amino acids. Trimming stripped 0 bases from V and 6 bases from J, with 9 bases between. Germline values: CDR1 MNHNS, CDR2 SASEGT. The CDR3 reads CASSEAGVAQPQHF. CDR3 nucleotide sequence: TGTGCCAGCAGTGAAGCGGGGGTTGCTCAGCCCCAGCATTTT.

The chain employs TRBV21-1 and TRBJ2-5; TRBD1, the table's D call, lacks a check against the DNA. TRBV21-1 is flagged as a pseudogene. This CDR3 is built from 15 residues. This CDR3 is CASSPGPGQQETQYF. DNA for the CDR3: TGTGCCAGCAGCCCCGGTCCGGGACAGCAAGAGACCCAGTACTTC.

A few counts support this clonotype. The chain links TRBV28 to TRBJ2-1; 7 nucleotides line up with TRBD2. CDR3 length equals 10 residues. J lost 13 bases, V lost 5 bases, and 2 bases had no gene match. Germline V gives CDR1 MDHEN, CDR2 SYDVKM. The CDR3 DNA sequence: TGTGCCAGCAGTGGACTAGTACAGTTCTTC. Amino acids: CASSGLVQFF.

This clonotype was detected ten times or more. The V and J genes are TRBV7-9 and TRBJ2-1; D is ambiguous. The CDR3 totals 12 residues. CDR1 and CDR2 (germline): SEHNR, FQNEAQ (reference sequence). Trimming removed 2 bases at V and 4 bases at J, with 3 bases between. The CDR3 nucleotides read TGTGCCAGCAGCTTAAAATACAATGAGCAGTTCTTC. Translation gives CASSLKYNEQFF.